This T cell receptor (beta chain) was recorded in a study of T cell clonality in common variable immunodeficiency. CVID meant reduced serum IgG, IgA and/or IgM plus specific antibody deficiency. This clone came up a few times. No antigen is known for it. The read halts 3 residues ahead of the CDR3 end, with the missing end drawn from the germline J gene. Findings and caveats of the study: Fewer deletions and N-nucleotide insertions were reportedly seen in common variable immunodeficiency TCR beta sequences. CVID subjects shared fewer TCRbeta clones than healthy controls did. The cause of increased CVID clonality remains unclear without subpopulation sequencing.

Trimming took off 1 base at V and 4 bases at J, with 13 bases between the two ends. This CDR3 has 15 amino acids. Germline values: CDR1 SEHNR, CDR2 FQNEAQ (reference sequence). Sequenced by immunoSEQ multiplex PCR; TCRdb stores in-frame clones only, minus some. The sample yields fewer than 4,500 clones, without any singletons. The sample comprised peripheral blood mononuclear cells. The chain links TRBV7-9 to TRBJ1-2, with D possibly matching TRBD1 (5 bases). This clonotype was obtained from a human donor with common variable immunodeficiency. CDR3 DNA (partial): TGTGCCAGCAGCTTAGGGCAGACAGCCTTCTATGGC. The encoded protein is CASSLGQTAFYG. The full CDR3 reads CASSLGQTAFYGYTF.